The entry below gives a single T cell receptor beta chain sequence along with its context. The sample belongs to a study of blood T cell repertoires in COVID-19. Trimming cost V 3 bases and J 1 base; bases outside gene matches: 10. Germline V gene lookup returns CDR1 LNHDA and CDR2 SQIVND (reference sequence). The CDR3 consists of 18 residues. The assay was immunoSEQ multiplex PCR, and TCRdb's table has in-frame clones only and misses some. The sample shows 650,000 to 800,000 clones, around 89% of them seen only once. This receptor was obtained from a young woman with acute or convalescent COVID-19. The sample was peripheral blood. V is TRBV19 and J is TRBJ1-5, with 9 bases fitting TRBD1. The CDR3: CASSIGWTGEGSNQPQHF. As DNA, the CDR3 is TGTGCCAGTAGTATCGGATGGACAGGGGAGGGAAGCAATCAGCCCCAGCATTTT.